This T cell receptor beta chain was documented in a study of beta chain features in type 1 diabetes. Overall study results and limits: A definitive answer on HLA type influencing TCRB rearrangement was not reached here. Naive, central memory and regulatory TCRB repertoires appeared more similar among patients than healthy donors. The study found moderately but significantly shorter TCRB CDR3s in all four CD4+ subsets of Type 1 diabetes patients. Whatever favoring of shorter templates PCR might show would apply equally to patients and controls.

Germline loops: CDR1 MNHNY, CDR2 SVGAGI (reference sequence). The CDR3 has 14 residues. The V and J ends lost 5 bases and 2 bases respectively, with 12 bases between them. On this clone itself: Antigen unknown.

The isolated RNA, all of it, was reverse transcribed, so expressed TCRB transcripts were what got sequenced. TCRdb keeps only in-frame clones here, not all; method: immunoSEQ multiplex PCR. The sample shows 680,000 or so clones, around an eighth of them seen only once. What was sequenced was naive CD4+ T cells from blood. The origin of this receptor is a man between 18 and 35 years old with type 1 diabetes. The chain has TRBV6-6 and TRBJ2-5; D not certain. DNA of the CDR3: TGTGCCAGCAGTCCCGGACGGGTGCAAGAGACCCAGTACTTC. Translating gives CASSPGRVQETQYF.